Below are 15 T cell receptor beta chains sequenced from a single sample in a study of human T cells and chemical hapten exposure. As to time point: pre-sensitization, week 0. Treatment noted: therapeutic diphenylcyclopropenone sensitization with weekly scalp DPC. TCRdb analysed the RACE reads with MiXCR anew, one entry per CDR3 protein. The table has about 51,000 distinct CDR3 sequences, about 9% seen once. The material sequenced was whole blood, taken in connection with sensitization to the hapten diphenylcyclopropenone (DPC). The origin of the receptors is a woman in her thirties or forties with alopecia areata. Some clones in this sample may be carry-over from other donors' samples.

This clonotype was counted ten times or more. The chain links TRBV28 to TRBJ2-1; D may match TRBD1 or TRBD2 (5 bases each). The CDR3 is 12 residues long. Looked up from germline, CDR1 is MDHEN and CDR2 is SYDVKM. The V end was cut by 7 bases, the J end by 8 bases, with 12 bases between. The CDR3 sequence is CASKGTAHEQFF. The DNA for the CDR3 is TGTGCCAGCAAAGGGACGGCCCATGAGCAGTTCTTC.

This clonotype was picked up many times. The CDR3 coding sequence is TGCAGTGCTGTTCGGGACTACAACTACGAGCAGTACTTC. It yields the protein CSAVRDYNYEQYF. The chain links TRBV20-1 to TRBJ2-7; TRBD2 aligns across 7 bases. The V segment lost 5 bases and the J segment 3 bases; nucleotides outside the gene matches: 7. Looked up from germline, CDR1 is DFQATT and CDR2 is SNEGSKA (reference sequence). CDR3 length equals 13 residues.

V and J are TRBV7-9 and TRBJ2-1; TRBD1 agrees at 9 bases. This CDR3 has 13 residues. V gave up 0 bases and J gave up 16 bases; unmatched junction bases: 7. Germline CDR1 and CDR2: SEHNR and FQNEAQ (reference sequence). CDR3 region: CASSLAGGDREFF. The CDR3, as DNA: TGTGCCAGCAGCTTAGCCGGCGGGGACAGGGAATTCTTC.

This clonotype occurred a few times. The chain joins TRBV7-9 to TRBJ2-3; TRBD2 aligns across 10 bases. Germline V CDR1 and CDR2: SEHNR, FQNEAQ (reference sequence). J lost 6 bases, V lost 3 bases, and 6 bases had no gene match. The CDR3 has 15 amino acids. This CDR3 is CASSFLAGETDTQYF. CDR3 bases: TGTGCCAGCAGCTTTCTAGCGGGGGAGACGGATACGCAGTATTTT.

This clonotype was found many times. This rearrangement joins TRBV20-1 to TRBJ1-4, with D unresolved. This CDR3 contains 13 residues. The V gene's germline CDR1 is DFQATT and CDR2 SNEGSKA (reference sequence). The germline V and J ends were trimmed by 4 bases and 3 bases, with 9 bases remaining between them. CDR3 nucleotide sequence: TGCAGTGCTAAGGTTGGGGCTAATGAAAAACTGTTTTTT. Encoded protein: CSAKVGANEKLFF.

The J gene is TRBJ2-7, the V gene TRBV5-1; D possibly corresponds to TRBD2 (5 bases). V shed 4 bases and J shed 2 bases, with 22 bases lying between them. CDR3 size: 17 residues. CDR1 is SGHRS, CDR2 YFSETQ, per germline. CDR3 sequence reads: CASSPAQSTGKPYEQYF. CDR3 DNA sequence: TGCGCCAGCAGCCCAGCACAATCTACGGGGAAACCCTACGAGCAGTACTTC. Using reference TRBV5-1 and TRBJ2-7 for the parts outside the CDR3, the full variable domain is KAGVTQTPRYLIKTRGQQVTLSCSPISGHRSVSWYQQTPGQGLQFLFEYFSETQRNKGNFPGRFSGRQFSNSRSEMNVSTLELGDSALYLCASSPAQSTGKPYEQYFGPGTRLTVT.

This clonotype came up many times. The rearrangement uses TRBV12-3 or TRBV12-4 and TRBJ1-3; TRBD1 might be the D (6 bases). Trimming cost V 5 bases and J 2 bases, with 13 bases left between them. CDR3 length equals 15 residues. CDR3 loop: CASSPFGTTGNTIYF. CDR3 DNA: TGTGCCAGCAGTCCCTTCGGGACAACTGGAAACACCATATATTTT.

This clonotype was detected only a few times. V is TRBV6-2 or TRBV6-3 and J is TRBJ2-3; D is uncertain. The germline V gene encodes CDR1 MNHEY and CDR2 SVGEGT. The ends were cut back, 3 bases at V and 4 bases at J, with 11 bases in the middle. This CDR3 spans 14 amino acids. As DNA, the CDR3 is TGTGCCAGCAGTTATCGCCTTATAGCAGATACGCAGTATTTT. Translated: CASSYRLIADTQYF.

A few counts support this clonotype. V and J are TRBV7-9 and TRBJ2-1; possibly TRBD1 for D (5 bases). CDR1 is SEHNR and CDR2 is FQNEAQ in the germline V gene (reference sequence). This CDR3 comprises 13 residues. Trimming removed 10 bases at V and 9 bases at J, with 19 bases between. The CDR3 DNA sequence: TGTGCCATCATTATAGCCAATCAGGGTGAGCAGTTCTTC. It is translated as CAIIIANQGEQFF.

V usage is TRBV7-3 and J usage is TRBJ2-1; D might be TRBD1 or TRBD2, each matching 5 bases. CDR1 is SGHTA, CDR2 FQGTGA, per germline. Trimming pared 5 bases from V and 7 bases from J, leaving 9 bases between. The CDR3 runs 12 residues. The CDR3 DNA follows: TGTGCCAGCAGCACGGGACCAAATGAGCAGTTCTTC. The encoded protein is CASSTGPNEQFF.

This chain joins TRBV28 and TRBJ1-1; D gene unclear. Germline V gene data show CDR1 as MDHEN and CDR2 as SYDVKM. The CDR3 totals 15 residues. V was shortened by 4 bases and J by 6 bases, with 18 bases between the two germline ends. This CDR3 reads CASSSPDGVLAEAFF. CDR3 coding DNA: TGTGCCAGCAGTTCCCCGGACGGGGTTCTTGCTGAAGCTTTCTTT.

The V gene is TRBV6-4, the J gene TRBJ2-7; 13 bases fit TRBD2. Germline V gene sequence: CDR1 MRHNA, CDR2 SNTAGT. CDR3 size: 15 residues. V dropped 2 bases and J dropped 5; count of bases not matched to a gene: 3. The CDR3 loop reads CASSDTGTSGDEQYF. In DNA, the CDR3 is TGTGCCAGCAGTGACACCGGGACTAGCGGGGACGAGCAGTACTTC.

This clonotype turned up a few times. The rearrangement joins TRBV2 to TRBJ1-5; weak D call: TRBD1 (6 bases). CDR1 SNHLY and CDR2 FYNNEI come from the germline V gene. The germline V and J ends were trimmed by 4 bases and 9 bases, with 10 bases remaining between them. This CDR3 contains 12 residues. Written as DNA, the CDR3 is TGTGCCAGCAGTGCAGGGGCCGGGCCCCAGCATTTT. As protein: CASSAGAGPQHF.

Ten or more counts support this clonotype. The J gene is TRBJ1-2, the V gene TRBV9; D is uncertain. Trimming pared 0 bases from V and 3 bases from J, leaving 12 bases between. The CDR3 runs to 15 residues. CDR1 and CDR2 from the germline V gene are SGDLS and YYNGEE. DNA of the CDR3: TGTGCCAGCAGCGTAGGGGAGGGTCAGGACTATGGCTACACCTTC. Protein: CASSVGEGQDYGYTF. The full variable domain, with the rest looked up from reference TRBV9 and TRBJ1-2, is DSGVTQTPKHLITATGQRVTLRCSPRSGDLSVYWYQQSLDQGLQFLIQYYNGEERAKGNILERFSAQQFPDLHSELNLSSLELGDSALYFCASSVGEGQDYGYTFGSGTRLTVV.

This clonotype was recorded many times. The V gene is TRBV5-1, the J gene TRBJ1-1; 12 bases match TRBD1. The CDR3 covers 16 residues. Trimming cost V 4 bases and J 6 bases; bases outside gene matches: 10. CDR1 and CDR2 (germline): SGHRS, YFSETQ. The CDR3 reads CASSPGTGGAVPEAFF. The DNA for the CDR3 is TGCGCCAGCAGCCCCGGGACAGGGGGCGCGGTCCCTGAAGCTTTCTTT.